The 32 T cell receptor beta chains listed next were all sequenced from one sample in a study of breast tumors, draining lymph nodes, adjacent tissues. Each CDR3 protein is one row after TCRdb ran MiXCR on the multiplex PCR reads. The repertoire includes over 150,000 distinct CDR3 sequences, approximately 30% of them detected once, and around 4.5% sits in the top ten. The lymph nodes were axillary draining lymph nodes from breast cancer patients. Specimen: axillary lymph node tissue. These receptors were obtained from a female donor with breast cancer. Some clones in this sample may be carry-over from other donors' samples.

This clonotype has at least ten counts. This chain joins TRBV20-1 and TRBJ2-2; D is uncertain. Germline V lookup: CDR1 DFQATT, CDR2 SNEGSKA (reference sequence). Trimming stripped 0 bases from V and 1 base from J, with 3 bases between. CDR3 length: 13 amino acids. DNA for the CDR3: TGCAGTGCTAGAGAACTGAACACCGGGGAGCTGTTTTTT. Translated, it gives CSARELNTGELFF.

This clonotype was observed a few times. The gene calls are TRBV30 and TRBJ1-1; no clear D. Germline CDR1 and CDR2: GTSNPN and SVGIG (reference sequence). V was clipped by 0 bases and J by 1 base, with 9 bases between them. CDR3 size: 14 residues. This chain's CDR3 is CAWSVGTWNTEAFF. The CDR3 coding sequence is TGTGCCTGGAGTGTAGGCACCTGGAACACTGAAGCTTTCTTT.

Ten or more counts support this clonotype. As DNA, the CDR3 is TGTGCCAGCAGCGTCAGACAGGGTTACGAGCAGTACTTC. This encodes CASSVRQGYEQYF. The V and J genes are TRBV9 and TRBJ2-7; 7 bases fit TRBD1. Losses at the gene ends were 2 bases for V and 4 bases for J; bases not matched to a gene: 3. Germline assignment: CDR1 SGDLS and CDR2 YYNGEE. The CDR3 contains 13 residues.

This clonotype showed up just a few times. A much larger clonotype is one base distant, so this may be a read error. The genes are TRBV11-3 and TRBJ1-2; the D gene is possibly TRBD1 (6 bases). The length of the CDR3 is 13 residues. The V gene's germline CDR1 is SGHNT and CDR2 YENEEA. CDR3 coding DNA: TGTGCCAGCAGCGAGGGGGTCGACTATGGCTGCACCTTC. This sequence encodes CASSEGVDYGCTF. Combining the CDR3 with reference TRBV11-3 and TRBJ1-2 gives the whole variable domain EAGVVQSPRYKIIEKKQPVAFWCNPISGHNTLYWYLQNLGQGPELLIRYENEEAVDDSQLPKDRFSAERLKGVDSTLKIQPAELGDSAVYLCASSEGVDYGCTFGSGTRLTVV.

About this clonotype itself: The junction differs from germline at one of its ends, possibly a read error. The chain recombines TRBV19 with TRBJ1-5; D unresolved. This CDR3 contains 14 residues. Per germline, CDR1 LNHDA and CDR2 SQIVND (reference sequence). The CDR3 region has the DNA TGTGCCAGTAGTGACACCTTCAATGAGCAGCCCAAGCATTTT. It is translated as CASSDTFNEQPKHF.

Many counts were recorded for this clonotype. V and J are TRBV29-1 and TRBJ2-7; the D is unclear. Germline V gene sequence: CDR1 SQVTM, CDR2 ANQGSEA. The length of the CDR3 is 10 residues. V lost 5 bases and J lost 4, with 6 bases in between. CDR3 in amino acids: CSVRDYEQYF. The CDR3 nucleotides read TGCAGCGTTAGGGATTACGAGCAGTACTTC.

The CDR3 spells CASSGTGAGANVLTF. As DNA, the CDR3 is TGTGCCAGCAGCGGGACAGGGGCTGGGGCCAACGTCCTGACTTTC. The chain is built from TRBV13 and TRBJ2-6; 10 nucleotides match TRBD1. CDR1 is PRHDT and CDR2 is FYEKMQ in the germline V gene (reference sequence). This CDR3 contains 15 residues. The ends lost 5 bases at V and 2 bases at J; junction bases unmatched: 0.

Many counts were recorded for this clonotype. DNA of the CDR3: TGCAGTGCTCCAGACCCGAGCTCCTATAATTCACCCCTCCACTTT. Translation gives CSAPDPSSYNSPLHF. This sequence joins TRBV20-1 and TRBJ1-6; D is ambiguous. The CDR3 totals 15 residues. In germline, CDR1 is DFQATT, CDR2 SNEGSKA (reference sequence). Between the trimmed V and J ends, which lost 5 bases and 0 bases, there was a span of 11 bases.

In this sample, this clonotype turned up a few times. It may be a read error: a sequence one base away is much more abundant. The chain recombines TRBV6-6 with TRBJ2-7; 11 nucleotides line up with TRBD2. The CDR3 has 14 amino acids. J gave up 1 base and V 7 bases, and 3 bases lay outside the gene matches. The germline V gene encodes CDR1 MNHNY and CDR2 SVGAGI (reference sequence). The DNA for the CDR3 is TGTGCCAGCAAACGGACTAGCGGGTCCTACGAGCAGTACTTC. It is translated as CASKRTSGSYEQYF.

The DNA for the CDR3 is TGTGCCAGCAGCTTCCGAAGCGCAAAGTCCTACAATGAGCAGTTCTTC. Protein: CASSFRSAKSYNEQFF. This chain links TRBV5-4 with TRBJ2-1; D gene ambiguous. V lost 2 bases, J lost 1 base, and 13 bases lay in between. Germline values: CDR1 SGHNT, CDR2 YYREEE (reference sequence). The CDR3 is 16 residues long.

This clonotype was seen repeatedly, ten times or more. The genes are TRBV5-8 and TRBJ2-6, with TRBD1 matching 7 bases. Trimming at V came to 3 bases and at J to 3 bases, leaving 3 bases not matched to a gene. Germline-derived CDR1 and CDR2 are SGHTS and YDEGEE. The CDR3 sequence is 15 residues long. CDR3 DNA sequence: TGTGCCAGCAGCTCAGGGGGAAGTGGGGCCAACGTCCTGACTTTC. This codes for CASSSGGSGANVLTF.

This clonotype was observed at least ten times. V is TRBV24-1 and J is TRBJ2-3; D uncertain. The CDR3 runs 14 residues. Germline-derived CDR1 and CDR2 are KGHDR and SFDVKD. The germline V and J ends were trimmed by 1 base and 2 bases, with 6 bases remaining between them. The CDR3 protein is CATSDLSNTDTQYF. The CDR3 coding sequence is TGTGCCACCAGTGATTTAAGCAACACAGATACGCAGTATTTT.

V and J are TRBV15 and TRBJ2-7; D may be TRBD1 (6 bases). The CDR3 extends over 15 amino acids. The ends were cut back, 1 base at V and 0 bases at J, with 10 bases in the middle. Germline CDR1 LNHNV, CDR2 YYDKDF (reference sequence). The CDR3 reads CATSRAQGYSYEQYF. The CDR3 DNA reads as TGTGCCACCAGCAGAGCACAGGGTTACTCCTACGAGCAGTACTTC. The entire variable domain, with the rest obtained from reference TRBV15 and TRBJ2-7, is as follows: DAMVIQNPRYQVTQFGKPVTLSCSQTLNHNVMYWYQQKSSQAPKLLFHYYDKDFNNEADTPDNFQSRRPNTSFCFLDIRSPGLGDTAMYLCATSRAQGYSYEQYFGPGTRLTVT.

This clonotype has a count of ten or more. The V and J genes are TRBV7-2 and TRBJ2-2; TRBD2 might be the D (6 bases). CDR1 is SGHTA and CDR2 is FQGNSA in the germline V gene. The CDR3 covers 15 residues. The V end was cut by 2 bases, the J end by 4 bases, with 11 bases between. The CDR3 region is CASSLLAEITGELFF. In nucleotides, the CDR3 is TGTGCCAGCAGCTTATTAGCGGAAATCACCGGGGAGCTGTTTTTT.

This clonotype has only one observation. The germline gene is not matched at one end of the junction; a read error may be the cause. The chain couples TRBV6-5 to TRBJ2-3; either TRBD1 or TRBD2 may supply D (5 bases each). There are 13 residues in the CDR3. Germline V lookup: CDR1 MNHEY, CDR2 SVGAGI. CDR3 sequence reads: CASSHSRGDTQYF. CDR3 nucleotide sequence: TGTGCCAGCAGTCACTCGAGGGGAGATACGCAGTATTTT.

This chain connects TRBV20-1 to TRBJ2-3; 16 positions agree with TRBD2. Germline trimming cut 3 bases from V and 4 bases from J; bases unmatched to any gene: 1. Germline V gene data show CDR1 as DFQATT and CDR2 as SNEGSKA (reference sequence). The CDR3 spans 15 residues. This CDR3 is CSARGLAGGPDTQYF. Here the CDR3 DNA reads TGCAGTGCTAGGGGACTAGCGGGGGGGCCAGATACGCAGTATTTT.

There are many counts of this clonotype. The chain employs TRBV7-9 and TRBJ2-3; 12 bases are a match to TRBD1. The CDR3 has 17 residues. The V segment lost 4 bases and the J segment 4 bases; nucleotides outside the gene matches: 9. Looked up from germline, CDR1 is SEHNR and CDR2 is FQNEAQ (reference sequence). The CDR3 DNA follows: TGTGCCAGCAGCTCCTGGGACAGGGGGCCCACCCCAGATACGCAGTATTTT. Its translation is CASSSWDRGPTPDTQYF.

This clonotype was seen once. The CDR3 sequence is CSAREVGATQYF. CDR3 sequence (DNA): TGCAGTGCTAGAGAGGTCGGGGCGACCCAGTACTTC. V and J are TRBV20-1 and TRBJ2-5; possibly TRBD1 or TRBD2 for D (5 bases each). This CDR3 spans 12 amino acids. CDR1 is DFQATT and CDR2 is SNEGSKA in the germline V gene (reference sequence). The germline V and J ends were trimmed by 0 bases and 7 bases, with 9 bases remaining between them.

There are many counts of this clonotype. The chain combines TRBV11-2 with TRBJ2-2; a possible D gene is TRBD1 (6 bases). V was pared by 8 bases and J by 5 bases, with 9 bases between. Per germline, CDR1 SGHAT and CDR2 FQNNGV. The CDR3 covers 12 residues. The CDR3 DNA reads TGTGCCAGCCTACAGGGAACCGGGGAGCTGTTTTTT. Amino acids: CASLQGTGELFF.

There are many counts of this clonotype. The chain employs TRBV12-3 or TRBV12-4 and TRBJ2-2, with 11 bases matching TRBD2. The CDR3 has 16 amino acids. Trimming took 11 bases from V and 4 from J; bases not matched to a gene: 12. Here the CDR3 reads CASYPPLAGVTGELFF. Written as DNA, the CDR3 is TGTGCCTCTTACCCCCCACTAGCGGGAGTCACCGGGGAGCTGTTTTTT.

This rearrangement joins TRBV6-5 to TRBJ2-1, with no clear D. Germline V gene lookup returns CDR1 MNHEY and CDR2 SVGAGI. V was pared by 2 bases and J by 4 bases, with 9 bases between. The length of the CDR3 is 14 residues. Here the CDR3 reads CASSYGKAYNEQFF. DNA for the CDR3: TGTGCCAGCAGTTACGGGAAGGCGTACAATGAGCAGTTCTTC.

This clonotype was seen a handful of times. The chain combines TRBV27 with TRBJ2-1, with D tentatively TRBD1 (6 bases). The CDR3 covers 14 residues. The V end lost 2 bases, the J end lost 10 bases, and 15 bases lay between the germline ends. Germline assignment: CDR1 MNHEY and CDR2 SMNVEV (reference sequence). CDR3 in DNA: TGTGCCAGCAGTTTACTGGACAGAATTAGGGAGCAGTTCTTC. Translation gives CASSLLDRIREQFF.

This clonotype was observed at least ten times. The chain uses TRBV25-1 and TRBJ2-2, with D unresolved. Trimming cost V 3 bases and J 0 bases, with 8 bases left between them. Germline loops: CDR1 MGHDK, CDR2 SYGVNS. The CDR3 length is 15 residues. The CDR3 region has the DNA TGTGCCAGCAGTGACCCCCCCTCGAACACCGGGGAGCTGTTTTTT. This gives the protein CASSDPPSNTGELFF.

Concerning this clonotype itself: This may be a read error, as it is one base from a much larger clone. The V call is TRBV7-2, the J call TRBJ2-1; 9 bases map to TRBD1. V dropped 6 bases and J dropped 9; count of bases not matched to a gene: 3. From germline, CDR1 is SGHTA and CDR2 FQGNSA. This CDR3 is built from 12 residues. The chain's CDR3 is CASSSGQGEQFF. The CDR3 DNA follows: TGTGCCAGCAGTTCGGGACAGGGTGAGCAGTTCTTC. Together with reference TRBV7-2 and TRBJ2-1, the CDR3 gives the full variable domain: GAGVSQSPSNKVTEKGKDVELRCDPISGHTALYWYRQSLGQGLEFLIYFQGNSAPDKSGLPSDRFSAERTGGSVSTLTIQRTQQEDSAVYLCASSSGQGEQFFGPGTRLTVL.

Turning to this clonotype: Since a much larger clone is just one base distant, this may be a read error. V usage is TRBV6-5 and J usage is TRBJ2-2, with a weak D call TRBD1 (6 bases). The V gene's germline CDR1 is MNHEY and CDR2 SVGAGI. Deletions cut 6 bases from V and 3 bases from J, with 14 bases between. This CDR3 has 15 residues. The CDR3 here is CASRNRVTDTGELFF. The CDR3 DNA reads TGTGCCAGCAGGAACAGGGTGACGGACACCGGGGAGCTGTTTTTT.

In this sample, this clonotype turned up many times. The genes are TRBV12-3 or TRBV12-4 and TRBJ1-5, with D tentatively TRBD1 (6 bases). The CDR3 totals 15 residues. Trimming stripped 6 bases from V and 5 bases from J, with 17 bases between. CDR3 DNA sequence: TGTGCCAGCAGCTTGGGCAGGGGACCGGATCAGCCCCAGCATTTT. Protein sequence: CASSLGRGPDQPQHF.

The rearrangement links TRBV6-1 to TRBJ2-3; TRBD1 matches 11 bases. Germline loops: CDR1 MNHNS, CDR2 SASEGT. The CDR3 has 14 amino acids. The V gene end was trimmed by 4 bases and the J gene end by 11 bases; junction bases not matched to a gene: 8. CDR3 loop: CASSAWTGGDEQYF. The CDR3 nucleotides read TGTGCCAGCAGTGCCTGGACAGGGGGCGATGAGCAGTATTTT.

With regard to this clonotype: A read error may account for a junction end that differs from germline. This chain connects TRBV5-6 to TRBJ2-4, with 10 bases identical to TRBD1. The length of the CDR3 is 17 residues. CDR1 is SGHDT, CDR2 YYEEEE, per germline. The CDR3 loop is CASSQGQGSLAKSIQYF. In DNA form, the CDR3 reads TGCGCCAGCAGCCAGGGACAGGGGTCGTTAGCCAAAAGCATTCAGTACTTC.

The chain recombines TRBV6-4 with TRBJ1-2; the D is unclear. The V end lost 3 bases, the J end lost 4 bases, and 18 bases lay between the germline ends. This CDR3 spans 16 amino acids. Looked up from germline, CDR1 is MRHNA and CDR2 is SNTAGT. The CDR3 here is CASSDPDGSMIYGYTF. Here the CDR3 DNA reads TGTGCCAGCAGTGATCCGGACGGAAGTATGATCTATGGCTACACCTTC.

In regard to this clonotype: This may be a read error, as it is one base from a much larger clone. V is TRBV19 and J is TRBJ2-1; 7 bases agree with TRBD1. Per the germline V gene, CDR1 is LNHDA and CDR2 is SQIVND (reference sequence). V shed 3 bases, J shed 10 bases, and the junction held 9 bases outside the gene matches. CDR3 length: 14 residues. In nucleotides, the CDR3 is TGTGCCAGTAGTATTCTCCGACAGGGTTTGGAGCAGTTCTTC. Encoded protein: CASSILRQGLEQFF.

V gene TRBV5-8 combines with J gene TRBJ2-6, with unresolved D. V shed 1 base and J shed 6 bases, with 11 bases lying between them. This CDR3 spans 15 amino acids. Per the germline V gene, CDR1 is SGHTS and CDR2 is YDEGEE. CDR3 residues: CASSLLRPSANVLTF. The DNA for the CDR3 is TGTGCCAGCAGCTTGCTGCGGCCGTCGGCCAACGTCCTGACTTTC.

This clonotype was observed many times. The chain carries TRBV4-1 and TRBJ1-6; tentatively, D is TRBD1 (5 bases). From germline, CDR1 is MGHRA and CDR2 YSYEKL. The CDR3 is 12 residues long. V was clipped by 5 bases and J by 8 bases, with 7 bases between them. CDR3 sequence: CASSVRDSPLHF. In nucleotides, the CDR3 is TGCGCCAGCAGCGTCAGGGATTCACCCCTCCACTTT.